This T cell receptor beta chain emerged from a study of neoadjuvant nivolumab and ipilimumab in lung cancer. From germline, CDR1 is SGHRS and CDR2 YFSETQ. Trimming left V 0 bases short and J 2 bases short, with 15 bases between. The CDR3 spans 16 residues. Regarding this clone: Its cognate antigen is unknown.

Regarding the study as a whole: Higher pretherapy blood TCR richness went with higher resected-tumor richness.

Profiling relied on immunoSEQ multiplex PCR, and the TCRdb table lists in-frame clones only, not all of them. The sample holds around 20,000 clones, more than 75% seen once. The rearrangement joins TRBV5-1 to TRBJ2-7; TRBD2 might be the D (6 bases). The input for sequencing was tumor tissue, taken after neoadjuvant nivolumab, alone or with ipilimumab, at or shortly before surgery. The TCR comes from an adult with non-small cell lung cancer. CDR3 bases: TGCGCCAGCAGCTTGGCCCCCAGCGGGCGTACCTACGAGCAGTACTTC. This gives the protein CASSLAPSGRTYEQYF.